The 20 T cell receptor beta chains in this list originate from one sample, sequenced in a study of blood T cell repertoires in COVID-19. Sequencing was performed with immunoSEQ multiplex PCR; in TCRdb, only in-frame clones are kept and a portion is missing. The sample lists approximately 37,000 clones; approximately 88% were seen once. Sequencing input: peripheral blood. The receptors come from a woman aged 70 to 79 with acute or convalescent COVID-19.

This chain connects TRBV28 to TRBJ2-7; TRBD1 matches 12 bases. This CDR3 is 16 amino acids long. V lost 5 bases and J lost 7; bases outside the gene matches: 12. CDR1 is MDHEN and CDR2 is SYDVKM in the germline V gene. The CDR3 DNA sequence: TGTGCCAGCAGTGTTCCCCCGGGACAGGGGGCGCAAGAGCAGTACGTC. Amino acids: CASSVPPGQGAQEQYV.

J is TRBJ2-1 and V is TRBV12-3 or TRBV12-4; D ambiguous. The CDR3 totals 13 residues. The germline V and J ends were trimmed by 8 bases and 9 bases, with 17 bases remaining between them. CDR3 in DNA: TGTGCCAGCTGTCTCTACGGAGTTCTTGAGCAGTTCTTC. This encodes CASCLYGVLEQFF.

This clone was seen more than once but under ten times. V is TRBV4-3 and J is TRBJ1-1; 7 nucleotides line up with TRBD1. CDR3 length: 14 residues. The V segment lost 3 bases and the J segment 5 bases; nucleotides outside the gene matches: 6. In germline, CDR1 is LGHNA, CDR2 YSLEER. The CDR3 DNA sequence: TGCGCCAGCAGCCAGAAAACAGGGGAAACTGAAGCTTTCTTT. It encodes CASSQKTGETEAFF.

This chain links TRBV6-5 with TRBJ2-1; the D is unclear. The CDR3 loop spans 12 amino acids. CDR1 is MNHEY and CDR2 is SVGAGI in the germline V gene. Trimming removed 5 bases at V and 8 bases at J, with 10 bases between. CDR3 nucleotide sequence: TGTGCCAGCAGTACCGGCCGGGATGAGCAGTTCTTC. Its protein is CASSTGRDEQFF.

This chain uses TRBV2 with TRBJ1-2; a possible D gene is TRBD1 (5 bases). The V end was cut by 0 bases, the J end by 5 bases, with 13 bases between. Germline CDR1 SNHLY, CDR2 FYNNEI. The CDR3 is made up of 15 amino acids. Here the CDR3 DNA reads TGTGCCAGCAGTGAAGCGCGGGCGGGGCCTTATGGCTACACCTTC. Its protein is CASSEARAGPYGYTF.

The chain uses TRBV3-1 (or the pseudogene TRBV3-2) and TRBJ2-7; 11 bases line up with TRBD2. V dropped 4 bases and J dropped 4; count of bases not matched to a gene: 3. CDR3 length: 14 amino acids. Germline CDR1 is LGHDT and CDR2 is YNNKEL (reference sequence). The CDR3 sequence: CASSPRLAGYEQYV. CDR3 DNA sequence: TGTGCCAGCAGCCCCAGACTAGCGGGGTACGAGCAGTACGTC.

The chain uses TRBV27 and TRBJ1-2; TRBD1 matches at 7 bases. Per the germline V gene, CDR1 is MNHEY and CDR2 is SMNVEV (reference sequence). With 8 bases clipped from V and 4 bases from J, the junction kept 10 bases outside the gene matches. The length of the CDR3 is 14 residues. This CDR3 is CASGSDRDGYGYTF. CDR3 in DNA: TGTGCCAGCGGCAGCGACAGGGACGGCTATGGCTACACCTTC.

The chain employs TRBV28 and TRBJ2-5, with 10 bases lining up with TRBD1. This CDR3 has 15 amino acids. The V gene end was trimmed by 5 bases and the J gene end by 6 bases; junction bases not matched to a gene: 9. Germline-derived CDR1 and CDR2 are MDHEN and SYDVKM. CDR3 nucleotide sequence: TGTGCCAGCAGTCTGGGGGACAGGGGATGGAAGACCCAGTACTTC. Translated: CASSLGDRGWKTQYF.

The chain has TRBV7-2 and TRBJ2-5; tentatively, D is TRBD2 (5 bases). This CDR3 has 15 residues. CDR1 is SGHTA, CDR2 FQGNSA, per germline. Trimming pared 5 bases from V and 7 bases from J, leaving 20 bases between. CDR3: CASSPTTALRATQYF. The CDR3 nucleotides read TGTGCCAGCAGCCCTACGACTGCGCTGCGGGCGACCCAGTACTTC.

The chain combines TRBV29-1 with TRBJ2-3; 9 nucleotides align to TRBD2. Per germline, CDR1 SQVTM and CDR2 ANQGSEA. V shed 3 bases and J 2 bases; nucleotides not matched to a gene: 9. The CDR3 loop spans 16 amino acids. In DNA form, the CDR3 reads TGCAGCGTTGAGACACTAGCGGGCCCTCCCACAGATACGCAGTATTTT. Translated, it gives CSVETLAGPPTDTQYF.

The chain uses TRBV7-9 and TRBJ1-5; D gene unclear. The CDR3 is made up of 13 amino acids. V dropped 2 bases and J dropped 4 bases, with 6 bases sitting between them. CDR1 is SEHNR and CDR2 is FQNEAQ in the germline V gene (reference sequence). As DNA, the CDR3 is TGTGCCAGCAGCTTATCCCCAAATCAGCCCCAGCATTTT. Amino acid sequence: CASSLSPNQPQHF.

The chain is built from TRBV11-3 and TRBJ2-3; 8 nucleotides line up with TRBD2. CDR3 length: 15 amino acids. Germline assignment: CDR1 SGHNT and CDR2 YENEEA. V was clipped by 1 base and J by 1 base; unmatched bases: 1. The CDR3: CASSLAGGGTDTQYF. The DNA of the CDR3 is TGTGCCAGCAGCTTAGCGGGAGGGGGCACAGATACGCAGTATTTT.

The chain combines TRBV14 with TRBJ1-6, with D unresolved. V lost 1 base and J 7 bases, leaving 8 bases between the germline ends. CDR3 size: 14 residues. Germline lookup yields CDR1 SGHDN and CDR2 FVKESK. The CDR3 spells CASSQGLSNSPLHF. Written as DNA, the CDR3 is TGTGCCAGCAGCCAAGGGCTTTCCAATTCACCCCTCCACTTT.

This chain uses TRBV11-2 with TRBJ2-4, with TRBD2 as a possible D gene (5 bases). Trimming removed 3 bases at V and 0 bases at J, with 12 bases between. Germline loops: CDR1 SGHAT, CDR2 FQNNGV. CDR3 length equals 16 residues. The CDR3 nucleotides are TGTGCCAGCAGCTTCGCCGGGGAGATAGCCAAAAACATTCAGTACTTC. Translating it yields CASSFAGEIAKNIQYF.

The chain combines TRBV10-3 with TRBJ2-3; 8 bases are a match to TRBD2. CDR1 is ENHRY and CDR2 is SYGVKD in the germline V gene. Trimming removed 6 bases from V and 0 bases from J; junction bases left unmatched: 11. CDR3 length: 17 residues. CDR3 amino acids: CAIRTTLAELSTDTQYF. CDR3 coding DNA: TGTGCCATCAGGACAACACTAGCGGAGCTTAGCACAGATACGCAGTATTTT.

The count of this clone is one. The chain joins TRBV7-9 to TRBJ2-4; 8 nucleotides align to TRBD1. Per germline, CDR1 SEHNR and CDR2 FQNEAQ (reference sequence). The CDR3 totals 11 residues. V lost 10 bases to trimming and J lost 9 bases; unmatched junction nucleotides: 5. In DNA form, the CDR3 reads TGTGCCATGGACAGGGATAGCATTCAGTACTTC. Protein sequence: CAMDRDSIQYF.

This clone showed up just once. The chain has TRBV4-1 and TRBJ2-5; TRBD1 matches 9 bases. Germline V lookup: CDR1 MGHRA, CDR2 YSYEKL. V trimming: 4 bases; J trimming: 2 bases; junction bases outside the gene matches: 5. This CDR3 region has 15 residues. CDR3 DNA sequence: TGCGCCAGCAGCCGGGGCGGGACAGGGCAAGAGACCCAGTACTTC. It yields the protein CASSRGGTGQETQYF.

This chain links TRBV18 with TRBJ1-1; a possible D gene is TRBD1 (6 bases). V dropped 2 bases and J dropped 5 bases, with 15 bases sitting between them. The CDR3 consists of 15 residues. Germline V gene data show CDR1 as KGHSH and CDR2 as LQKENI. The CDR3 coding sequence is TGTGCCAGCTCACCAATACCCAGGGACATGACTGAAGCTTTCTTT. The encoded protein is CASSPIPRDMTEAFF.

The V and J genes are TRBV5-4 and TRBJ2-1; 9 nucleotides match TRBD2. This CDR3 contains 16 residues. In germline, CDR1 is SGHNT, CDR2 YYREEE (reference sequence). Trimming removed 4 bases from V and 0 bases from J; junction bases left unmatched: 5. Here the CDR3 reads CASSPWTSASYNEQFF. The CDR3 nucleotides are TGTGCCAGCAGCCCCTGGACTAGCGCCTCCTACAATGAGCAGTTCTTC. Combining the CDR3 with reference TRBV5-4 and TRBJ2-1 gives the whole variable domain ETGVTQSPTHLIKTRGQQVTLRCSSQSGHNTVSWYQQALGQGPQFIFQYYREEENGRGNFPPRFSGLQFPNYSSELNVNALELDDSALYLCASSPWTSASYNEQFFGPGTRLTVL.

The chain is built from TRBV4-3 and TRBJ2-4, with 7 bases matching TRBD2. The CDR3 has 17 residues. V lost 3 bases to trimming and J lost 3 bases; unmatched junction nucleotides: 11. Germline assignment: CDR1 LGHNA and CDR2 YSLEER. CDR3: CASSHEWTRSFKNIQYF. The CDR3, as DNA: TGCGCCAGCAGCCACGAATGGACTAGGAGTTTCAAAAACATTCAGTACTTC.